The source of this TCR beta chain is a study of tumor and adjacent non-tumor tissue in lung cancer. The template was RNA from unsorted bulk tissue. The normal lung tissue was taken more than 3 cm from the tumor edge. Chemotherapy-naive patients with new lung cancer underwent thoracic surgery in China, August–late 2014. TCRbeta libraries were built with three rounds of nested PCR, modified from ARM-PCR. MiXCR was run by TCRdb on the multiplex PCR reads, yielding one entry per CDR3 protein. Of 50,000 to 70,000 distinct CDR3 sequences in the sample, about 55% are singletons; the top ten hold roughly a third. CDR3 length: 18 residues. The germline gives CDR1 SGHAT, CDR2 FQNNGV. Study-wide findings and caveats: Significantly higher TCR diversity was found in tumor than normal lung.

This clonotype was detected once. Antigen specificity is unknown. The junction and the germline gene differ at one end; a read error may be behind it. The chain joins TRBV11-2 to TRBJ2-2; TRBD2 matches at 9 bases. This sequence originates from a man in his 70s with non-small cell lung cancer. The sequencing sample was made of distant non-tumor lung tissue. CDR3 in amino acids: CASSPSMAGGRNTGELFF. CDR3 DNA sequence: TGTGCCAGCAGCCCTTCCATGGCGGGGGGGCGGAACACCGGGGAGCTGTTTTTC.